A single sample gave rise to the 15 T cell receptor beta chains below, sequenced in a study of cytomegalovirus exposure and HLA in healthy donors. The PCR had 60 Vbeta and 13 Jbeta primers. The assay was immunoSEQ multiplex PCR, and TCRdb's table has in-frame clones only and misses some. The data contain 180,000 or so clones, under 9.5% of them seen just once; the ten biggest clones take up 1% to 1.5%. Sequencing input: PBMCs. These receptors were obtained from a woman in her 30s in good health and CMV-seropositive.

This clone was found a few times. The chain joins TRBV15 to TRBJ1-3; D remains ambiguous. V lost 6 bases to trimming and J lost 3 bases, with 9 bases between them. This CDR3 spans 13 amino acids. Looked up from germline, CDR1 is LNHNV and CDR2 is YYDKDF (reference sequence). The CDR3 is CATSGQDGNTIYF. The CDR3 region has the DNA TGTGCCACCAGTGGGCAGGATGGAAACACCATATATTTT.

The CDR3 region is CASIGDSSYEQYF. The DNA of the CDR3 is TGCGCCAGCATAGGGGACAGCTCCTACGAGCAGTACTTC. The V call is TRBV5-1, the J call TRBJ2-7; the match to TRBD1 covers 7 bases. The length of the CDR3 is 13 residues. With V trimmed by 6 bases and J by 0 bases, 3 bases remained unmatched. CDR1 is SGHRS, CDR2 YFSETQ, per germline.

This chain connects TRBV7-2 to TRBJ2-1; no reliable D call. In germline, CDR1 is SGHTA, CDR2 FQGNSA. This CDR3 is built from 15 residues. Trimming pared 1 base from V and 0 bases from J, leaving 7 bases between. The CDR3 DNA sequence: TGTGCCAGCAGCTTAGAGCTTCTCTCCTACAATGAGCAGTTCTTC. It specifies CASSLELLSYNEQFF.

This clone was observed a handful of times. This rearrangement joins TRBV6-1 to TRBJ2-1; a weak D match, TRBD1 (6 bases). The CDR3 consists of 15 residues. Trimming took 6 bases from V and 4 from J, leaving 16 bases between them. Germline V lookup: CDR1 MNHNS, CDR2 SASEGT. The CDR3 region is CASRQQGPPYNEQFF. CDR3 in DNA: TGTGCCAGCAGGCAACAGGGTCCGCCATACAATGAGCAGTTCTTC.

This clone was counted between two and nine times. The rearrangement uses TRBV19 and TRBJ1-1; a weak D match, TRBD1 (6 bases). The CDR3 is 13 amino acids. The V and J ends lost 1 base and 6 bases respectively, with 9 bases between them. Germline V gene data show CDR1 as LNHDA and CDR2 as SQIVND (reference sequence). CDR3 residues: CASSIVAGAEAFF. The CDR3 nucleotides are TGTGCCAGTAGTATAGTGGCAGGGGCTGAAGCTTTCTTT.

This chain connects TRBV9 to TRBJ2-7; tentatively, D is TRBD2 (6 bases). V was clipped by 2 bases and J by 0 bases, with 9 bases between them. CDR1 and CDR2 from the germline V gene are SGDLS and YYNGEE. The CDR3 is made up of 14 amino acids. CDR3 in amino acids: CASSVGTRSYEQYF. DNA for the CDR3: TGTGCCAGCAGCGTGGGGACTCGCTCCTACGAGCAGTACTTC.

This clone was found a few times. The rearrangement uses TRBV9 and TRBJ1-1; TRBD1 might be the D (5 bases). The CDR3 loop spans 14 amino acids. Trimming took 0 bases from V and 3 from J, leaving 9 bases between them. Germline V gene sequence: CDR1 SGDLS, CDR2 YYNGEE. As DNA, the CDR3 is TGTGCCAGCAGCGTAGGGGGGGATCACACTGAAGCTTTCTTT. Translating gives CASSVGGDHTEAFF.

This clone has just a few counts. The chain uses TRBV5-6 and TRBJ1-1; maybe TRBD1 (6 bases). Germline values: CDR1 SGHDT, CDR2 YYEEEE. Trimming cost V 2 bases and J 1 base, with 15 bases left between them. The CDR3 sequence is 16 residues long. The DNA for the CDR3 is TGTGCCAGCAGCTTATTCGGGACACAAGCGAACACTGAAGCTTTCTTT. It is translated as CASSLFGTQANTEAFF.

The V gene is TRBV5-1, the J gene TRBJ2-3; D unclear. The CDR3 is made up of 14 amino acids. Per germline, CDR1 SGHRS and CDR2 YFSETQ. V lost 4 bases and J lost 2, with 11 bases in between. CDR3 nucleotides: TGCGCCAGCAGCCCAACTACCCCCACAGATACGCAGTATTTT. Its translation is CASSPTTPTDTQYF.

There are a few counts of this clone. The chain uses TRBV7-2 and TRBJ2-7; 10 bases map to TRBD2. Trimming took 5 bases from V and 1 from J; bases not matched to a gene: 14. Germline V lookup: CDR1 SGHTA, CDR2 FQGNSA. The CDR3 totals 18 residues. DNA for the CDR3: TGTGCCAGCAGCCCCAGGGTTGGACTAGCGGTGAGTTCCTACGAGCAGTACTTC. Translated: CASSPRVGLAVSSYEQYF.

This clone was seen a handful of times. The chain recombines TRBV29-1 with TRBJ2-2, with 8 bases lining up with TRBD1. Trimming removed 1 base from V and 6 bases from J; junction bases left unmatched: 10. In germline, CDR1 is SQVTM, CDR2 ANQGSEA. This CDR3 has 16 amino acids. CDR3 in DNA: TGCAGCGTTGAAGGCGGGACAGGTGGTTTAGCCGGGGAGCTGTTTTTT. Its translation is CSVEGGTGGLAGELFF.

The V call is TRBV4-2, the J call TRBJ2-5; 9 bases are shared with TRBD1. The J call may be incorrect, as the DNA end agrees better with TRBJ2-7. Germline V gives CDR1 LGHNA, CDR2 YNFKEQ. The CDR3 runs to 14 residues. DNA for the CDR3: TGTGCCAGCAGCCATGGGGGACAGGGAAACGAGCAGTACTTC. Translating gives CASSHGGQGNEQYF.

This clone was detected only a few times. The chain couples TRBV18 to TRBJ1-1, with 9 bases aligning to TRBD1. This CDR3 is 14 amino acids long. Germline lookup yields CDR1 KGHSH and CDR2 LQKENI. The trim removed 2 bases at V and 7 bases at J, leaving 5 bases unmatched. CDR3 in amino acids: CASSPITDRGEAFF. The DNA for the CDR3 is TGTGCCAGCTCACCAATTACGGACAGGGGTGAAGCTTTCTTT.

The V gene is TRBV9, the J gene TRBJ2-7; D is ambiguous. The CDR3 is 16 residues long. Germline V gene lookup returns CDR1 SGDLS and CDR2 YYNGEE. Trimming took 0 bases from V and 3 from J, leaving 16 bases between them. DNA of the CDR3: TGTGCCAGCAGCGTAGCTCCCACAGATACGTTCTACGAGCAGTACTTC. This gives the protein CASSVAPTDTFYEQYF.

The CDR3 spells CASSFEVGEQYF. The CDR3 DNA follows: TGTGCCAGCAGCTTTGAGGTCGGGGAGCAGTACTTC. This chain links TRBV11-2 with TRBJ2-7; the D is unclear. CDR3 size: 12 residues. The ends were cut back, 3 bases at V and 7 bases at J, with 10 bases in the middle. Germline V lookup: CDR1 SGHAT, CDR2 FQNNGV.